This T cell receptor beta chain was recorded in a study of siplizumab effects on memory and regulatory T cells. General study findings and limits: Sequences below about 10^-5 frequency were poorly captured, limiting mapping of alloreactive clones.

This CDR3 has 16 amino acids. The ends lost 5 bases at V and 6 bases at J; junction bases unmatched: 6. Germline CDR1 is SEHNR and CDR2 is FQNEAQ (reference sequence). On this clone itself: The antigen remains undetermined.

Libraries were prepared by immunoSEQ multiplex PCR; TCRdb keeps only in-frame clonotypes and omits some of them. Of approximately 100,000 clones in the sample, just over 90% were seen once. The source of this sequence is a human donor in good health. The specimen was Tregs sorted from blood. The gene calls are TRBV7-9 and TRBJ2-2; TRBD2 aligns across 13 bases. This CDR3 reads CASSPLAGGLSGELFF. CDR3 DNA: TGTGCCAGCAGCCCACTAGCGGGGGGGCTTTCCGGGGAGCTGTTTTTT.